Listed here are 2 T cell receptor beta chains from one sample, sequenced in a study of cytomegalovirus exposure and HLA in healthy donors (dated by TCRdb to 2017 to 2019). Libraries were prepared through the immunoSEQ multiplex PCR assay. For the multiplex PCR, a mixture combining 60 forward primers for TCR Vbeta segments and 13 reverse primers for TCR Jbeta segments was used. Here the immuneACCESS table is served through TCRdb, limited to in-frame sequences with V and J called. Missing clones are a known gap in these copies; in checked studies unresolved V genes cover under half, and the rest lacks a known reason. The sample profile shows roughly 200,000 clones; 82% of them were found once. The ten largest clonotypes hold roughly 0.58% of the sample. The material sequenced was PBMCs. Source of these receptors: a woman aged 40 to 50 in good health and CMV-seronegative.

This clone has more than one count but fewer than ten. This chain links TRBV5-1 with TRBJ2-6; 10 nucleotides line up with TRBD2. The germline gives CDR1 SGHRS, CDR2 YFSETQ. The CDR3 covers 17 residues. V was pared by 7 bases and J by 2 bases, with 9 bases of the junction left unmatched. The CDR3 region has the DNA TGCGCCAGCGGCGCAGAGCGGGGGGGAACTGGGGCCAACGTCCTGACTTTC. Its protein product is CASGAERGGTGANVLTF. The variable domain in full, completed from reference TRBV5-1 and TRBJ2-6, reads KAGVTQTPRYLIKTRGQQVTLSCSPISGHRSVSWYQQTPGQGLQFLFEYFSETQRNKGNFPGRFSGRQFSNSRSEMNVSTLELGDSALYLCASGAERGGTGANVLTFGAGSRLTVL.

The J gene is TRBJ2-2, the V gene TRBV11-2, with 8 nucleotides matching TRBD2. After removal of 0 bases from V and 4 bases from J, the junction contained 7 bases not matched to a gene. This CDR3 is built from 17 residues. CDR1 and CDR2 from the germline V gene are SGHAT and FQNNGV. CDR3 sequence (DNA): TGTGCCAGCAGCTTAGATAGGAGCGGGGGAAGCACCGGGGAGCTGTTTTTT. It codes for CASSLDRSGGSTGELFF.